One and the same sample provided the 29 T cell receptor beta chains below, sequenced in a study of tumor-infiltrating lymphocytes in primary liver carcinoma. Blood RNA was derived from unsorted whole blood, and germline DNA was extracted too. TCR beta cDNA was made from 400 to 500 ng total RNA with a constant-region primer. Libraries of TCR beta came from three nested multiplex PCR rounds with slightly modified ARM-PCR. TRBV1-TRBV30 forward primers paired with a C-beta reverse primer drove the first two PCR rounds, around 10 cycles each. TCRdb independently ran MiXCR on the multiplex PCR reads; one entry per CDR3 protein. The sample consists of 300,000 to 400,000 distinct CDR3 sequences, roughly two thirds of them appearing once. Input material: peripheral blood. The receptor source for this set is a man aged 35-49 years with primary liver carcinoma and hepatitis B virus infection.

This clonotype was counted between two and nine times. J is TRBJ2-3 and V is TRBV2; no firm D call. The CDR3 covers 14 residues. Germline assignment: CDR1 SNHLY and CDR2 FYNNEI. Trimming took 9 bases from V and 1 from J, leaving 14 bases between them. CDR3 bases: TGTGCCAGTAGGAAGGACCCAGGCACAGATACGCAGTATTTT. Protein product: CASRKDPGTDTQYF.

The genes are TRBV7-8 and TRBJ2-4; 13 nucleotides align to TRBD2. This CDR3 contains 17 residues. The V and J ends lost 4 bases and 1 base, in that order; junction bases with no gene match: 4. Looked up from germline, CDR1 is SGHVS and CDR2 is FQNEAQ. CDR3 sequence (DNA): TGTGCCAGCAGCTACGGACTAGCGGGAGCGGCCAAAAACATTCAGTACTTC. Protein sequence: CASSYGLAGAAKNIQYF.

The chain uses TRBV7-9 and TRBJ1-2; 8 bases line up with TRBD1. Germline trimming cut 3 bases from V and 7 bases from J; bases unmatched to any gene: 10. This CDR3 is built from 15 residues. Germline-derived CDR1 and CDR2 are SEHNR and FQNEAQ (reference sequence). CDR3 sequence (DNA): TGTGCCAGCAGCTTTTCTCAGGGGGCGCGCGGTGGCTACACCTTC. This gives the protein CASSFSQGARGGYTF.

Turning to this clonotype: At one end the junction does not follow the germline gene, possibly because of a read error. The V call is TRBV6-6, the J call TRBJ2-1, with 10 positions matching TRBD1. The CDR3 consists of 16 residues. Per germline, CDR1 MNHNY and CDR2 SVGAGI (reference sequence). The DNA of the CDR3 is TGTGCCAGCAGTTACTCGCGGGACAGGGGTGTCGATGAGCAGATCTTC. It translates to CASSYSRDRGVDEQIF.

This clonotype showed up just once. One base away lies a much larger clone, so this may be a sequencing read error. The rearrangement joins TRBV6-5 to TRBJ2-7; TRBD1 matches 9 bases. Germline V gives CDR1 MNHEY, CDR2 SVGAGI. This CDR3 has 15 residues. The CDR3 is CVSSSPGTGFYEQYF. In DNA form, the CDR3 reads TGTGTCAGCAGTAGCCCCGGGACAGGGTTCTACGAGCAGTACTTC.

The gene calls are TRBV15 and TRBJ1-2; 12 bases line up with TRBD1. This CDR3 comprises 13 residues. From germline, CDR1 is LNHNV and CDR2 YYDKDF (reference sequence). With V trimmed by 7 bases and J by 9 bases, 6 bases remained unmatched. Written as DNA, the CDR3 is TGTGCCACCAATACCGGGACAGGGGGCAGCTACACCTTC. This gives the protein CATNTGTGGSYTF.

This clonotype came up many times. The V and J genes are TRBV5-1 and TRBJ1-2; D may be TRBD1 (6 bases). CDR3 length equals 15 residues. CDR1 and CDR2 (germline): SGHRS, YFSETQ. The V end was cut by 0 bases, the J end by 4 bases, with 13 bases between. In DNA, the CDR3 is TGCGCCAGCAGCTTGGTTTACGACAGGATCTATGGCTACACCTTC. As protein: CASSLVYDRIYGYTF. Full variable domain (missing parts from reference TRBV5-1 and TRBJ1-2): KAGVTQTPRYLIKTRGQQVTLSCSPISGHRSVSWYQQTPGQGLQFLFEYFSETQRNKGNFPGRFSGRQFSNSRSEMNVSTLELGDSALYLCASSLVYDRIYGYTFGSGTRLTVV.

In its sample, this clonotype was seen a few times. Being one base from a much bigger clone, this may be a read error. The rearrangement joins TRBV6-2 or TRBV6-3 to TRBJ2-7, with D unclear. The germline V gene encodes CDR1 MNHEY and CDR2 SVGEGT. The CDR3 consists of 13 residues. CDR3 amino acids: CASGYEVPYEQYF. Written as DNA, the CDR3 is TGTGCCAGCGGTTACGAGGTACCCTACGAGCAGTACTTC.

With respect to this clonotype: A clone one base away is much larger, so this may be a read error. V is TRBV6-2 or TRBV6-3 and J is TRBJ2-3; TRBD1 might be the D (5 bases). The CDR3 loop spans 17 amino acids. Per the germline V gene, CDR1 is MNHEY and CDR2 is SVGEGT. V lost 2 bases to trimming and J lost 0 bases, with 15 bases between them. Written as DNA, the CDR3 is TGTGCCAGCAGTTACCCGGCCCAGGGCAAGAGCACAGATACGCAGTATTTT. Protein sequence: CASSYPAQGKSTDTQYF.

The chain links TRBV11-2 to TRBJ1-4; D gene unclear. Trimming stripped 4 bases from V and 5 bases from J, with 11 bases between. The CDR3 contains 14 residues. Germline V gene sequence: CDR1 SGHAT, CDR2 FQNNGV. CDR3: CASSSEVRNEKLFF. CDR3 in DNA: TGTGCCAGCAGCTCAGAGGTGCGGAATGAAAAACTGTTTTTT.

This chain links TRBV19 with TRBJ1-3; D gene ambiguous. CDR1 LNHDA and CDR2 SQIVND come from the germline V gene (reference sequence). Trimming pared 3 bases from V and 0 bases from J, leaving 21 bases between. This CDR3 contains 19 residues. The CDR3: CASSIILETASSSGNTIYF. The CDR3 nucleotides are TGTGCCAGTAGTATCATATTGGAAACGGCTTCCAGCTCTGGAAACACCATATATTTT.

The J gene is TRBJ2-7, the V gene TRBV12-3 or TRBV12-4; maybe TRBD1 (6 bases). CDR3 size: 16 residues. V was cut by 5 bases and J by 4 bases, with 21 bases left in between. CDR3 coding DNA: TGTGCCAGCAGTGCCCGGGACATGGTCCCAAATTACGAGCAGTACTTC. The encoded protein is CASSARDMVPNYEQYF.

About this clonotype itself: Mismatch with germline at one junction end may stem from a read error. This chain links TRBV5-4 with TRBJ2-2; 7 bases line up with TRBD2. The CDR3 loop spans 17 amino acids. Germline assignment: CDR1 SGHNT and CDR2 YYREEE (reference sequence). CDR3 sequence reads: CASSLVVGEGQGGELSF. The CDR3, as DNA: TGTGCCAGCAGCTTGGTGGTGGGGGAGGGCCAAGGCGGGGAGCTGTCTTTT.

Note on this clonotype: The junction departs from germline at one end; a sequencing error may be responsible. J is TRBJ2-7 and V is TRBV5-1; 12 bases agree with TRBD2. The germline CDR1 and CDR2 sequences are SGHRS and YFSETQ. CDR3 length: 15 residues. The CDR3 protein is CASNRGTSGQEVGNF. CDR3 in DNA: TGCGCCAGCAACAGGGGGACTAGCGGGCAGGAGGTCGGGAACTTC.

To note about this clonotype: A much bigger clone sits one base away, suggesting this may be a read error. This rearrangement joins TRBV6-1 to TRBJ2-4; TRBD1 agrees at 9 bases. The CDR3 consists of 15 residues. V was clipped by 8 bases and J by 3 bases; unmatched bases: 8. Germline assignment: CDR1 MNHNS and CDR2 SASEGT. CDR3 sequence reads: CASDTGGAIKNIQYF. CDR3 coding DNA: TGTGCCAGCGATACAGGGGGCGCAATCAAAAACATTCAGTACTTC.

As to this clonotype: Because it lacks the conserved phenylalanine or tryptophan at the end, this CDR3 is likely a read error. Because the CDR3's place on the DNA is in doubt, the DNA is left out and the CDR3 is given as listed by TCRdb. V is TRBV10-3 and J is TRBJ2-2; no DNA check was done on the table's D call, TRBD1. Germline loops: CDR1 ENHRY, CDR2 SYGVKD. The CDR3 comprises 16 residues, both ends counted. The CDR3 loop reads CAIRKDRGRRTGELCS.

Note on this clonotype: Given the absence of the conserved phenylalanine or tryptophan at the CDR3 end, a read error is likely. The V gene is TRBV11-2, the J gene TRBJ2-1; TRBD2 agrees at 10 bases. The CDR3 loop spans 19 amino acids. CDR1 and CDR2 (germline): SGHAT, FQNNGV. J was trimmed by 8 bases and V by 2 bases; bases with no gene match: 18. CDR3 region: CASSLCPRPAGGPSDEQFL. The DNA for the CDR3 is TGTGCCAGCAGCTTATGCCCCCGTCCAGCGGGAGGGCCGAGCGATGAGCAGTTCCTC.

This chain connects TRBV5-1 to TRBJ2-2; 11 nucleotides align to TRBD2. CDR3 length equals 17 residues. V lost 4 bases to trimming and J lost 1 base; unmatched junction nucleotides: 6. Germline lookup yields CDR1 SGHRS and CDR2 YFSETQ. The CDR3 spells CASSGGTSGWNTGELFF. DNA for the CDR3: TGCGCCAGCAGCGGGGGGACTAGCGGCTGGAACACCGGGGAGCTGTTTTTT.

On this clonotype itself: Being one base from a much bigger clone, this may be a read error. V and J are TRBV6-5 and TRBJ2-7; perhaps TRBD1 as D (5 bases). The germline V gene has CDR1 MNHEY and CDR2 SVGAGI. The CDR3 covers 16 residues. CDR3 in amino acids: CACSYSAGQGIYEQYF. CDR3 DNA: TGTGCCTGCAGTTACTCAGCTGGGCAGGGTATTTACGAGCAGTACTTC.

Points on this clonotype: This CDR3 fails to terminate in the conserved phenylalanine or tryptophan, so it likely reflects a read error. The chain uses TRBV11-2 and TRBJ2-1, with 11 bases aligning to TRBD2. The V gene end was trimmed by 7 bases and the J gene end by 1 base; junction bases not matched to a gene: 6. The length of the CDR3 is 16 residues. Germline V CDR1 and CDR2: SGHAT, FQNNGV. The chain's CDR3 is CASIYLAGGSYNEQFL. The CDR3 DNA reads TGTGCCAGCATCTATTTAGCGGGAGGGTCCTACAATGAGCAGTTCCTC.

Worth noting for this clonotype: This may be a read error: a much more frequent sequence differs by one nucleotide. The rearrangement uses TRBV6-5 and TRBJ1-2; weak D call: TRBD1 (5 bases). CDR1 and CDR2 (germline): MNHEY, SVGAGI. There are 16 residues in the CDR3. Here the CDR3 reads CASSPGSTENLYGYAF. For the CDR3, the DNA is TGTGCCAGCAGCCCCGGCTCGACAGAGAATCTTTATGGCTACGCCTTC.

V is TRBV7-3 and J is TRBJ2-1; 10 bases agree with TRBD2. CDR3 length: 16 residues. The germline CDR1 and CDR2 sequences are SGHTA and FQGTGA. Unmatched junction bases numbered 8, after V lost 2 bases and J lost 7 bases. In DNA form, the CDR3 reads TGTGCCAGCAGCTTATTTCTAGCGGGAGAGGGGAATGAGCAGTTCTTC. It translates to CASSLFLAGEGNEQFF.

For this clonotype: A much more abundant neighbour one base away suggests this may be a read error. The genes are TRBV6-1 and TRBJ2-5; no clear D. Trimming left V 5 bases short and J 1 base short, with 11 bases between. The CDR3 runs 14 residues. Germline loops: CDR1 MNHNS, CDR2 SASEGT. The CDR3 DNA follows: TGTGCCAGCAGTTACTCGGGCAGCCAAGAGACCCAGTACTTC. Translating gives CASSYSGSQETQYF.

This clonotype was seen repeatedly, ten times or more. CDR3 nucleotides: TGTGCCAGCAGTTATGAGGGGGCATCCCTCTACGAGCAGTACTTC. Its protein product is CASSYEGASLYEQYF. This chain connects TRBV6-5 to TRBJ2-7; 7 bases line up with TRBD1. This CDR3 has 15 amino acids. CDR1 is MNHEY, CDR2 SVGAGI, per germline. V lost 3 bases to trimming and J lost 3 bases; unmatched junction nucleotides: 8.

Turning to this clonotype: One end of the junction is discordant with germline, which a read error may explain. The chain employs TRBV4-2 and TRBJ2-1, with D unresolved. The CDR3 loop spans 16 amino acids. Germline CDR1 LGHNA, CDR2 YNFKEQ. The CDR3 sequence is CVSSQSERGSYNEQFF. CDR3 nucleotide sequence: TGTGTCAGCAGCCAAAGCGAGAGAGGCTCCTACAATGAGCAGTTCTTC.

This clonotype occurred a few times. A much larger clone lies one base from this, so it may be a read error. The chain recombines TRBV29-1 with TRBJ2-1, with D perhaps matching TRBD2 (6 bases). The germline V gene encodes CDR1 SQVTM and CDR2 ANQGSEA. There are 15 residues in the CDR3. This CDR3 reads CSVDPTRGTYDEQFF. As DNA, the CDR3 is TGCAGCGTTGACCCCACACGGGGGACCTACGATGAGCAGTTCTTC.

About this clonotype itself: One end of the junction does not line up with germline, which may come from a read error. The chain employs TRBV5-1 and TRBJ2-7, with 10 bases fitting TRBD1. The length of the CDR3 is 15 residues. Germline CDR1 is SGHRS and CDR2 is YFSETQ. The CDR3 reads CASSLLGTGAYEQCF. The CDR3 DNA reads TGCGCCAGCAGCTTGTTGGGGACAGGGGCCTACGAGCAGTGCTTC.

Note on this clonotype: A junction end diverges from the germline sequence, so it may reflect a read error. This CDR3 reads CASSLVGSYEQHF. The DNA of the CDR3 is TGTGCCAGCAGCTTGGTCGGGTCTTACGAGCAGCACTTC. The gene calls are TRBV5-6 and TRBJ2-7; unclear D gene. Germline V gene sequence: CDR1 SGHDT, CDR2 YYEEEE. The CDR3 contains 13 residues.

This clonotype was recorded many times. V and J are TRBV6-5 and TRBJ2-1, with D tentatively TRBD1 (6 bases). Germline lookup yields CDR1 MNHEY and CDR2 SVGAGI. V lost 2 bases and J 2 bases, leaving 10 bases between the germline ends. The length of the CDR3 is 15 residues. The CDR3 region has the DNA TGTGCCAGCAGTTACACCCCAGGGGCCTACAATGAGCAGTTCTTC. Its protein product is CASSYTPGAYNEQFF.